This TCR beta chain emerged from a study of human T cells and chemical hapten exposure. The library labeled individual cDNA molecules by adding unique molecular identifiers to them. MiXCR, run by TCRdb on the RACE reads, gives a single entry per CDR3 protein. The repertoire includes nearly 95,000 distinct CDR3 sequences, approximately 11% of them detected once, and about 2% sits in the top ten. Time point indicated: patch test 2, 6 weeks after DPC sensitization. The treatment was: therapeutic diphenylcyclopropenone sensitization with weekly scalp DPC. Ahead of applying each patch test, blood was sampled. Those who donated were patients with alopecia, 18 to 70 years of age, and suitable for DPC. The CDR3 length is 14 residues. V lost 7 bases, J lost 0 bases, and 9 bases lay in between. Germline V CDR1 and CDR2: SGHTA, FQGNSA. The table lists this clonotype with a few counts.

This chain connects TRBV7-2 to TRBJ1-4; no clear D gene. The TCR comes from a man aged 35 to 55 with alopecia areata. Some clones in this sample may be carry-over from other donors' samples. The sequencing used whole blood, collected in connection with sensitization to the hapten diphenylcyclopropenone (DPC). The CDR3 DNA reads TGTGCCAGCACCCCCTTCACAACTAATGAAAAACTGTTTTTT. Its translation: CASTPFTTNEKLFF.